This TCR beta chain was found in a study of technical replicates of blood from a handful of donors. This table comes from immunoSEQ multiplex PCR, and its TCRdb copy is limited to in-frame clones, with some not included. The table lists 70,000 to 85,000 clones, roughly 95% of them singletons, with about 0.25% in the top ten. The CDR3 covers 16 residues. The germline CDR1 and CDR2 sequences are KGHSH and LQKENI. V lost 0 bases to trimming and J lost 9 bases; unmatched junction nucleotides: 12. Sequenced material: T cells isolated from PBMCs. The chain joins TRBV18 to TRBJ1-1; 8 positions agree with TRBD1. The origin of this receptor is a human donor in good health. The CDR3 spells CASSPPFRDRTPKAFF. The CDR3 nucleotides are TGTGCCAGCTCACCACCTTTCCGGGACAGGACGCCTAAAGCTTTCTTT.